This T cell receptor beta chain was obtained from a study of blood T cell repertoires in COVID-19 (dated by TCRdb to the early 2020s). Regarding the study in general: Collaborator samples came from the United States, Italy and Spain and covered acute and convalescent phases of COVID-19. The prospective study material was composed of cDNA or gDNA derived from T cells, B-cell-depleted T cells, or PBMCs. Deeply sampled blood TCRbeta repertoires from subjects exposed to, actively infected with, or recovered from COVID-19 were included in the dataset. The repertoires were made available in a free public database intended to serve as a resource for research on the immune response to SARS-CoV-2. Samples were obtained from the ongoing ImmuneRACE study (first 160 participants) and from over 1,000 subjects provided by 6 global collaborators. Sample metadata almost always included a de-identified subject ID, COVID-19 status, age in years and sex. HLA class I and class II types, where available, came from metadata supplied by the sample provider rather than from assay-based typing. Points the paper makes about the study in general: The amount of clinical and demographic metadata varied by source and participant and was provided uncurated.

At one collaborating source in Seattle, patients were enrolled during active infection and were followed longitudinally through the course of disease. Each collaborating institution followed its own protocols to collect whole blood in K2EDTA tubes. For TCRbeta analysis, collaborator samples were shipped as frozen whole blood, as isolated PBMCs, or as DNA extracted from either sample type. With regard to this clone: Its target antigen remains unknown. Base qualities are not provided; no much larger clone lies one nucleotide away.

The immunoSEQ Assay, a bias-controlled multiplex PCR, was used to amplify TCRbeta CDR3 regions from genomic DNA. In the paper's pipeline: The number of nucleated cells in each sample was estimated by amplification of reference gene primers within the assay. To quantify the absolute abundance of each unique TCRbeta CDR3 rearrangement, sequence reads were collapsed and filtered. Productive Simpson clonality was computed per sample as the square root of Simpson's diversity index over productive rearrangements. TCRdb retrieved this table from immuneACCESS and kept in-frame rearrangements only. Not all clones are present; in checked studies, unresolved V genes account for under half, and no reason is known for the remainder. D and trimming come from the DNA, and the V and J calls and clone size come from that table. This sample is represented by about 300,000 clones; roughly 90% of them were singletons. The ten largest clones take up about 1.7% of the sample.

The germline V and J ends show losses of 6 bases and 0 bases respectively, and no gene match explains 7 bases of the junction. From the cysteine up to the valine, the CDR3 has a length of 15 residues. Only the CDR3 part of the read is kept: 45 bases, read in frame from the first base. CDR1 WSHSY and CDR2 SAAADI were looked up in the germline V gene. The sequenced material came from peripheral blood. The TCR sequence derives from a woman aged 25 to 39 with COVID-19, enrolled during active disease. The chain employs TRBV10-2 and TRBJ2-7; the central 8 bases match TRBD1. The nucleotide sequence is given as TGCGCCAGCAGCGCCAGGACAGGGCACTCCTACGAGCAGTACGTC. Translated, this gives CASSARTGHSYEQYV.